The entry below describes one T cell receptor beta chain. Antigen unknown. The sample originates from a study of long-term antiretroviral therapy in people with HIV. Points from the study as a whole: When set beside controls, HIV repertoires had CDR3 length ranges that were narrower. The ART regimens used between 2004 and 2017 may be less effective than current ones.

An immunoSEQ assay, version v3.0, was performed at survey level. Only in-frame clones appear in the TCRdb table, and some are missing; sequencing was by immunoSEQ multiplex PCR. The sample includes approximately 25,000 clones, 85% to 90% of them seen just once. The sequenced sample was unsorted PBMCs, obtained less than 5 years after starting antiretroviral therapy. This TCR was sampled from a man aged 40-50 years with HIV.

The CDR3 is CASSGTSGGYNEQFF. Here the CDR3 DNA reads TGCGCCAGCAGCGGGACTAGCGGGGGGTACAATGAGCAGTTCTTC. This chain uses TRBV4-1 with TRBJ2-1, with TRBD2 matching over 15 bases. With 5 bases clipped from V and 4 bases from J, the junction kept 0 bases outside the gene matches. The CDR3 consists of 15 residues. Germline V gives CDR1 MGHRA, CDR2 YSYEKL.